This T cell receptor (beta chain) was documented in a study of T cell changes during pregnancy in multiple sclerosis. CDR3 length: 14 amino acids. Between the trimmed V and J ends, which lost 6 bases and 6 bases, there was a span of 15 bases. Germline CDR1 ENHRY, CDR2 SYGVKD. This clone turned up a few times. Sequencing used immunoSEQ multiplex PCR; TCRdb keeps in-frame clones, though not all of them. The sample consists of 90,000 to 120,000 clones, more than 90% of them appearing once. The receptor comes from a female donor with multiple sclerosis, enrolled in a pregnancy study. The gene calls are TRBV10-3 and TRBJ1-5; unclear D gene. Here the sequenced sample was peripheral blood, taken in the second trimester of pregnancy. The CDR3 nucleotides read TGTGCCATCAGCAACACTCTTGCGGGTCAGCCCCAGCATTTT. Translated: CAISNTLAGQPQHF.